The 30 T cell receptor beta chains presented below share a single source sample, sequenced in a study of blood T cells in healthy people across ages. Primers used in a second PCR of about 6 to 11 cycles were a sample-barcoded 5' primer and a J-beta primer mix. TCRdb called the 5' RACE reads again in MiXCR, with one record for every CDR3 protein. The top ten clones hold about 13% of a sample with about 670,000 distinct CDR3 sequences, approximately 52% of them seen once. The sample taken for sequencing was blood. Every receptor here comes from a woman older than 75 in good health.

There are many counts of this clonotype. The chain carries TRBV2 and TRBJ2-1; D gene unclear. V lost 5 bases and J lost 9, with 14 bases in between. Germline CDR1 SNHLY, CDR2 FYNNEI. The CDR3 totals 13 residues. The CDR3 is CASSSLEVGEQFF. As DNA, the CDR3 is TGTGCCAGCAGTTCCCTAGAGGTCGGTGAGCAGTTCTTC.

The rearrangement joins TRBV5-1 to TRBJ2-5, with 8 bases matching TRBD1. The CDR3 is made up of 15 amino acids. Germline V CDR1 and CDR2: SGHRS, YFSETQ. Trimming took 0 bases from V and 5 from J; bases not matched to a gene: 6. CDR3 nucleotides: TGCGCCAGCAGCTTGGCCCCGACAGGGGATGAGACCCAGTACTTC. Translated, it gives CASSLAPTGDETQYF.

This clonotype was counted at least ten times. The chain couples TRBV11-2 to TRBJ2-5; D is perhaps TRBD1 (5 bases). V was pared by 5 bases and J by 4 bases, with 17 bases between. Germline CDR1 is SGHAT and CDR2 is FQNNGV. The CDR3 covers 15 residues. The CDR3 nucleotides are TGTGCCAGCAGCCCCCCATGGGGAAGGGGAGAGACCCAGTACTTC. This encodes CASSPPWGRGETQYF.

As for this clonotype: Relative to the germline gene, one junction end is altered; a read error may explain this. This chain uses TRBV18 with TRBJ2-3; 7 bases are shared with TRBD1. This CDR3 region has 13 residues. The V gene's germline CDR1 is KGHSH and CDR2 LQKENI. The CDR3 nucleotides are TGTGCCAGCTCACCGTCAGGGGGAGATGCGCAGTATTTT. Translation gives CASSPSGGDAQYF.

The J gene is TRBJ2-1, the V gene TRBV5-1, with 11 bases lining up with TRBD2. Per the germline V gene, CDR1 is SGHRS and CDR2 is YFSETQ. This CDR3 contains 15 residues. With V trimmed by 3 bases and J by 5 bases, 4 bases remained unmatched. CDR3 loop: CASSSSGRINNEQFF. The CDR3 region has the DNA TGCGCCAGCAGCTCTAGCGGGAGGATTAACAATGAGCAGTTCTTC.

The chain couples TRBV29-1 to TRBJ1-1, with 11 nucleotides matching TRBD1. The CDR3 is made up of 14 amino acids. The germline gives CDR1 SQVTM, CDR2 ANQGSEA. The ends lost 3 bases at V and 8 bases at J; junction bases unmatched: 8. CDR3 DNA sequence: TGCAGCGTTGATTTACTAGGGACAGGGGGAGAAGCTTTCTTT. Its protein product is CSVDLLGTGGEAFF.

This clonotype was counted once. A read error is possible here, since a much larger clone lies one base away. This chain's CDR3 is CASSEPGGSEQYF. The CDR3 DNA reads TGCGCCAGCAGTGAGCCAGGAGGATCCGAGCAGTACTTC. This chain links TRBV10-1 with TRBJ2-7; D is possibly TRBD2 (5 bases). Deletions cut 2 bases from V and 6 bases from J, with 11 bases between. Germline CDR1 and CDR2: WNHNN and SYGVQD (reference sequence). There are 13 residues in the CDR3.

With regard to this clonotype: A read error may explain this, as a much larger clone is one base away. The chain combines TRBV5-1 with TRBJ2-1; D gene unclear. CDR3 length: 14 amino acids. Germline loops: CDR1 SGHRS, CDR2 YFSETQ. Trimming removed 2 bases at V and 5 bases at J, with 11 bases between. The CDR3 coding sequence is TGCGCCAGCAGCTTAAGTCGGTACGACAATGAGCAGTTCTTC. This codes for CASSLSRYDNEQFF.

A remark on this clonotype: This could be a read error, since a much larger clone is one nucleotide away. This chain links TRBV20-1 with TRBJ2-1; no clear D gene. This CDR3 has 17 residues. The germline gives CDR1 DFQATT, CDR2 SNEGSKA (reference sequence). V was clipped by 3 bases and J by 9 bases, with 27 bases between them. CDR3 amino acids: CSARKPTGLLGGREQFF. The CDR3, as DNA: TGCAGTGCTAGGAAGCCCACGGGCCTGTTGGGTGGTCGTGAGCAGTTCTTC.

The chain links TRBV29-1 to TRBJ2-3, with 10 bases fitting TRBD2. CDR3 length equals 17 residues. CDR1 is SQVTM, CDR2 ANQGSEA, per germline. V gave up 0 bases and J gave up 0 bases; unmatched junction bases: 6. This CDR3 is CSVEDSSGGASTDTQYF. The CDR3 bases are TGCAGCGTTGAAGATTCGAGCGGGGGGGCAAGCACAGATACGCAGTATTTT.

The chain employs TRBV20-1 and TRBJ2-5, with TRBD1 matching over 8 bases. The V gene's germline CDR1 is DFQATT and CDR2 SNEGSKA (reference sequence). Unmatched junction bases numbered 8, after V lost 3 bases and J lost 5 bases. The CDR3 is made up of 14 amino acids. This CDR3 is CSASYRGRRETQYF. DNA of the CDR3: TGCAGTGCTAGCTACAGGGGGAGGAGGGAGACCCAGTACTTC.

The J gene is TRBJ2-7, the V gene TRBV13; possible D gene TRBD2, 6 bases. V gave up 5 bases and J gave up 6 bases, with 17 bases separating them. The CDR3 contains 14 residues. In germline, CDR1 is PRHDT, CDR2 FYEKMQ (reference sequence). The CDR3 loop reads CASSPSGDPSEQYF. CDR3 coding DNA: TGTGCCAGCAGCCCATCGGGGGACCCCTCCGAGCAGTACTTC.

The genes are TRBV11-2 and TRBJ2-3, with 9 nucleotides matching TRBD2. V lost 5 bases and J lost 4; bases outside the gene matches: 13. The CDR3 contains 17 residues. Germline V gene data show CDR1 as SGHAT and CDR2 as FQNNGV. The CDR3 nucleotides read TGTGCCAGCAGCGCCGTGTGGGCGGGGGGGCTGGCAGATACGCAGTATTTT. It specifies CASSAVWAGGLADTQYF.

The gene calls are TRBV5-5 and TRBJ2-7, with TRBD1 as a possible D gene (6 bases). CDR3 length equals 15 residues. Per the germline V gene, CDR1 is SGHKS and CDR2 is YYEKEE (reference sequence). Trimming left V 4 bases short and J 1 base short, with 15 bases between. In nucleotides, the CDR3 is TGTGCCAGCAGCGAGTCCGGGACATCGTCCTACGAGCAGTACTTC. As protein: CASSESGTSSYEQYF. The entire variable domain, with the rest obtained from reference TRBV5-5 and TRBJ2-7, is as follows: DAGVTQSPTHLIKTRGQQVTLRCSPISGHKSVSWYQQVLGQGPQFIFQYYEKEERGRGNFPDRFSARQFPNYSSELNVNALLLGDSALYLCASSESGTSSYEQYFGPGTRLTVT.

The chain combines TRBV5-1 with TRBJ2-7, with a possible D match to TRBD2 (6 bases). V was trimmed by 4 bases and J by 2 bases, leaving 22 bases between them. This CDR3 comprises 17 residues. Germline CDR1 reads SGHRS; CDR2 reads YFSETQ. Here the CDR3 DNA reads TGCGCCAGCAGCCAAGACTTCGGGACTTGGGGAACCTACGAGCAGTACTTC. It encodes CASSQDFGTWGTYEQYF. The full variable domain, completed using reference TRBV5-1 and TRBJ2-7, is KAGVTQTPRYLIKTRGQQVTLSCSPISGHRSVSWYQQTPGQGLQFLFEYFSETQRNKGNFPGRFSGRQFSNSRSEMNVSTLELGDSALYLCASSQDFGTWGTYEQYFGPGTRLTVT.

This chain connects TRBV18 to TRBJ2-7; D may be TRBD1 or TRBD2 (6 bases each). This CDR3 is built from 15 residues. V dropped 6 bases and J dropped 3 bases, with 18 bases sitting between them. Germline-derived CDR1 and CDR2 are KGHSH and LQKENI. CDR3: CASSPGGTTLYEQYF. The CDR3, as DNA: TGTGCCAGCTCCCCCGGGGGCACGACCCTCTACGAGCAGTACTTC.

This chain connects TRBV28 to TRBJ2-1; 8 positions match TRBD1. This CDR3 comprises 14 residues. Germline trimming cut 3 bases from V and 8 bases from J; bases unmatched to any gene: 6. Germline CDR1 reads MDHEN; CDR2 reads SYDVKM. The CDR3, as DNA: TGTGCCAGCAGTTTCCCAGGGGGCTTCGATGAGCAGTTCTTC. Translating gives CASSFPGGFDEQFF.

In its sample, this clonotype was seen a few times. V gene TRBV27 combines with J gene TRBJ2-5; maybe TRBD2 (5 bases). This CDR3 region has 14 residues. Germline loops: CDR1 MNHEY, CDR2 SMNVEV (reference sequence). Trimming took off 6 bases at V and 2 bases at J, with 13 bases between the two ends. The DNA of the CDR3 is TGTGCCAGCAGAACACGACCGGGACAAGAGACCCAGTACTTC. Residues: CASRTRPGQETQYF.

This chain connects TRBV20-1 to TRBJ1-1; D gene ambiguous. The CDR3 spans 12 residues. Trimming removed 1 base from V and 4 bases from J, with 7 bases in between. Germline CDR1 and CDR2: DFQATT and SNEGSKA (reference sequence). The CDR3 DNA reads TGCAGTGCTAGAGGAGAGGTCACTGAAGCTTTCTTT. It is translated as CSARGEVTEAFF.

The V and J genes are TRBV5-1 and TRBJ2-1; 10 bases are shared with TRBD1. Germline loops: CDR1 SGHRS, CDR2 YFSETQ. The CDR3 covers 15 residues. J lost 10 bases, V lost 2 bases, and 9 bases had no gene match. The CDR3 is CASSLTTGGFPEQFF. The CDR3 DNA reads as TGCGCCAGCAGCTTAACGACAGGGGGCTTTCCCGAGCAGTTCTTC.

The J gene is TRBJ1-5, the V gene TRBV28; 8 bases line up with TRBD1. Looked up from germline, CDR1 is MDHEN and CDR2 is SYDVKM. The CDR3 contains 17 residues. J gave up 9 bases and V 5 bases, and 18 bases lay outside the gene matches. CDR3 in amino acids: CASSPNTGGGSRRPQHF. For the CDR3, the DNA is TGTGCCAGCAGTCCAAATACAGGGGGAGGAAGCCGGAGGCCCCAGCATTTT.

This clonotype was seen ten or more times. V and J are TRBV6-2 or TRBV6-3 and TRBJ2-1, with D tentatively TRBD1 (6 bases). The V gene lost 8 bases and the J gene lost 9 bases, with 20 bases spanning the gap. This CDR3 region has 14 residues. From germline, CDR1 is MNHEY and CDR2 SVGEGT. The CDR3 protein is CASYRGSDLSEQFF. The CDR3 DNA reads TGTGCCAGCTATAGGGGGTCGGACCTCAGTGAGCAGTTCTTC.

This clonotype was picked up a small number of times. The junction and the germline gene differ at one end; a read error may be behind it. This chain connects TRBV9 to TRBJ2-1, with D maybe TRBD2 (5 bases). The germline gives CDR1 SGDLS, CDR2 YYNGEE. The CDR3 is 15 residues long. The CDR3 bases are TGTGCCAGCAGCGCCCGTGGGAGCTCCTCCAATGAGCAGTTCTTC. It is translated as CASSARGSSSNEQFF.

Written as DNA, the CDR3 is TGTGCCAGCAGCACCGCCGGGCTATCTGGGGCCAACGTCCTGACTTTC. Amino acids: CASSTAGLSGANVLTF. The gene calls are TRBV7-3 and TRBJ2-6; D not certain. Germline V gene sequence: CDR1 SGHTA, CDR2 FQGTGA. V was trimmed by 5 bases and J by 1 base, leaving 12 bases between them. The CDR3 has 16 residues.

The chain joins TRBV5-6 to TRBJ2-3; D remains unclear. CDR1 SGHDT and CDR2 YYEEEE come from the germline V gene. The CDR3 loop spans 13 amino acids. Trimming shortened V by 4 bases and J by 3 bases, and 9 bases separated the two germline ends. The CDR3 sequence is CASSVELTDTQYF. The CDR3 nucleotides read TGTGCCAGCAGCGTGGAACTGACAGATACGCAGTATTTT.

The rearrangement uses TRBV7-2 and TRBJ1-4; D not resolved. CDR1 SGHTA and CDR2 FQGNSA come from the germline V gene. The ends were cut back, 4 bases at V and 3 bases at J, with 6 bases in the middle. The length of the CDR3 is 13 residues. The CDR3 region is CASSSEANEKLFF. The CDR3 region has the DNA TGTGCCAGCAGCTCCGAGGCTAATGAAAAACTGTTTTTT.

This clonotype appeared a few times. The chain uses TRBV7-2 and TRBJ1-2, with TRBD1 as a possible D gene (6 bases). This CDR3 is built from 13 residues. Trimming left V 5 bases short and J 4 bases short, with 11 bases between. Germline CDR1 is SGHTA and CDR2 is FQGNSA. This CDR3 reads CASSPDRFYGYTF. Here the CDR3 DNA reads TGTGCCAGCAGCCCCGACAGGTTCTATGGCTACACCTTC.

V and J are TRBV6-1 and TRBJ1-2; D call uncertain. Germline CDR1 is MNHNS and CDR2 is SASEGT. The CDR3 is 13 residues long. V lost 7 bases, J lost 4 bases, and 13 bases lay in between. The CDR3: CASTLGGLYGYTF. CDR3 DNA: TGTGCCAGCACCCTTGGAGGGCTCTATGGCTACACCTTC.

As regards this clonotype: With a much larger clone just one base away, this may be a read error. The chain is built from TRBV29-1 and TRBJ2-1; D unclear. Germline CDR1 SQVTM, CDR2 ANQGSEA. CDR3 length equals 13 residues. CDR3 coding DNA: TGCAGCGTTGAACTAAGAGCCTACAATAAGCAGTTCTTC. This encodes CSVELRAYNKQFF.

This chain uses TRBV5-1 with TRBJ2-1; D ambiguous. The length of the CDR3 is 14 residues. V was shortened by 0 bases and J by 7 bases, with 11 bases between the two germline ends. Germline CDR1 reads SGHRS; CDR2 reads YFSETQ. In DNA form, the CDR3 reads TGCGCCAGCAGCTTGGAGGTAGTAGGAAATGAGCAGTTCTTC. It encodes CASSLEVVGNEQFF. Looking up the rest from reference TRBV5-1 and TRBJ2-1 gives the full variable domain: KAGVTQTPRYLIKTRGQQVTLSCSPISGHRSVSWYQQTPGQGLQFLFEYFSETQRNKGNFPGRFSGRQFSNSRSEMNVSTLELGDSALYLCASSLEVVGNEQFFGPGTRLTVL.